A selection of T cell receptor beta chains follows, all from one sample in a study of T cells in Graves' hyperthyroidism and ophthalmopathy. TCRdb re-derived calls from the multiplex PCR reads in MiXCR, one entry per CDR3 protein. The sample lists over 700,000 distinct CDR3 sequences, 35% to 40% seen once, with 7.5% to 9.5% in the top ten. Sequences were obtained from blood. These receptors were obtained from a man in his late teens or twenties with Graves' hyperthyroidism. CDR3s leave out the opening cysteine and the closing phenylalanine or tryptophan. Fields, in order: V gene, J gene, CDR3 protein.

v_gene: TRBV7-9; j_gene: TRBJ2-5; CDR3aa: ASSPRRGRGAETQY
v_gene: TRBV5-5; j_gene: TRBJ1-1; CDR3aa: ASSLQLAGEAF
v_gene: TRBV10-3; j_gene: TRBJ2-2; CDR3aa: AISEGLHAGELF
v_gene: TRBV24-1; j_gene: TRBJ2-2; CDR3aa: ATSDFQGIGELF
v_gene: TRBV29-1; j_gene: TRBJ2-7; CDR3aa: SVRTGVGYEQY
v_gene: TRBV5-1; j_gene: TRBJ2-7; CDR3aa: ASSKEGVYEQY
v_gene: TRBV20-1; j_gene: TRBJ1-5; CDR3aa: SARGQESGYEH
v_gene: TRBV28; j_gene: TRBJ1-5; CDR3aa: ASTDYNQPQH
v_gene: TRBV19; j_gene: TRBJ1-4; CDR3aa: ASISGERSNEKLF
v_gene: TRBV29-1; j_gene: TRBJ2-2; CDR3aa: SSTDRELF
v_gene: TRBV4-1; j_gene: TRBJ2-7; CDR3aa: ASSQDNGDYEQY
v_gene: TRBV12-5; j_gene: TRBJ1-2; CDR3aa: ASGLNNYGYT
v_gene: TRBV20-1; j_gene: TRBJ1-5; CDR3aa: SAGEPSLSNQPQH
v_gene: TRBV24-1; j_gene: TRBJ1-5; CDR3aa: ATSGSTGAGYNQPQH
v_gene: TRBV9; j_gene: TRBJ1-1; CDR3aa: ASSSPMEATNTEAF
v_gene: TRBV10-3; j_gene: TRBJ1-6; CDR3aa: ASSEIGTGGSPLH
v_gene: TRBV2; j_gene: TRBJ2-5; CDR3aa: ASSGVEGTQY
v_gene: TRBV7-8; j_gene: TRBJ1-1; CDR3aa: ASSLFPNTEAF
v_gene: TRBV25-1; j_gene: TRBJ1-1; CDR3aa: ASSKGQNTEAF
v_gene: TRBV2; j_gene: TRBJ2-7; CDR3aa: ASSEQGTSPRQY